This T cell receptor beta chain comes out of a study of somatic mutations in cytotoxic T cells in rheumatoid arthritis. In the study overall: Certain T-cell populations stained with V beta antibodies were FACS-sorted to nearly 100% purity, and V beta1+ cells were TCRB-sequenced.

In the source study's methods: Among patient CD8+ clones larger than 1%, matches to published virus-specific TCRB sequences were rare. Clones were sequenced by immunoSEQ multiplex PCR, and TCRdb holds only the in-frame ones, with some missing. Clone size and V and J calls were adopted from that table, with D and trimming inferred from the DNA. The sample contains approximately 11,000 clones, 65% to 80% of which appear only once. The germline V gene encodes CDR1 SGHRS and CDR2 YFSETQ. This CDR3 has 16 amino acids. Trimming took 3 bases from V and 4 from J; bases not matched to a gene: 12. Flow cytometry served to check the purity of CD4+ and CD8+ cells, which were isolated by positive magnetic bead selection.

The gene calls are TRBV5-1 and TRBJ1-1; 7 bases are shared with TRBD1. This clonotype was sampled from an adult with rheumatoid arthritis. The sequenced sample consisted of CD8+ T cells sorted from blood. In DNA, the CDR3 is TGCGCCAGCAGCTCGGGAAGGGGGCGATTAGGCACTGAAGCTTTCTTT. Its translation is CASSSGRGRLGTEAFF.